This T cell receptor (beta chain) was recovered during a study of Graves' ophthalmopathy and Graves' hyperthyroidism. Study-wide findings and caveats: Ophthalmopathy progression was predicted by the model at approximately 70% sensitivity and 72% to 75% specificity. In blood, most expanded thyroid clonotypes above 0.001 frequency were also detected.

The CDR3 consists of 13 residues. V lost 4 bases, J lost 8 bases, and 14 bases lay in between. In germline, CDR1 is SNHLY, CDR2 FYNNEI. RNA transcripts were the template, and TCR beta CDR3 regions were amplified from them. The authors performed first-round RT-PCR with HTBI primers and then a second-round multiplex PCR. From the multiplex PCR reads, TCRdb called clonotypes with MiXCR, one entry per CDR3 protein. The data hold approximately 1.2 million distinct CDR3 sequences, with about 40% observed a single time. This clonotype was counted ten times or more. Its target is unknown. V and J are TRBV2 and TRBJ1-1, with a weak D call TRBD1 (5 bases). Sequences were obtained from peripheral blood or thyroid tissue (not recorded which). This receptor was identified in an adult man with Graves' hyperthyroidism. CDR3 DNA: TGTGCCAGCAGTGCCGACAGTAGTCGGGAAGCTTTCTTT. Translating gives CASSADSSREAFF.